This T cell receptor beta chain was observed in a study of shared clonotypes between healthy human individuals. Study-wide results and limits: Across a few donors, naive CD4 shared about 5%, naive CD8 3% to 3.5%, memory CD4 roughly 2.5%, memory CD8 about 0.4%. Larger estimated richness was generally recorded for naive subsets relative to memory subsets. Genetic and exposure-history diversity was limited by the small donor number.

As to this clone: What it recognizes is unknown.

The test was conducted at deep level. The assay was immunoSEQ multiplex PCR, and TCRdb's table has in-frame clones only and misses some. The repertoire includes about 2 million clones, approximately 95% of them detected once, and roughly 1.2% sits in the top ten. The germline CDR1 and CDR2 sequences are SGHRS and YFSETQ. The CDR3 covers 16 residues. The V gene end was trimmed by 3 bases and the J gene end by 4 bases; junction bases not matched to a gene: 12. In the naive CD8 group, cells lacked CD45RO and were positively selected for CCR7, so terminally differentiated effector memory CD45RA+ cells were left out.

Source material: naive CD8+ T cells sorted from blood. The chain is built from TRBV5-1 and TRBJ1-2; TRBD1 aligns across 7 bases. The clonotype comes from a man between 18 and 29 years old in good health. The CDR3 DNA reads TGCGCCAGCAGCTCCTACCAGGGGGGGGCTGGCTATGGCTACACCTTC. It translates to CASSSYQGGAGYGYTF.